This entry concerns a single T cell receptor (beta chain). Its antigen is unidentified. Multiplex PCR with BIOMED2 TRB-A/B primer pools amplified TRB rearrangements. TCRdb fed the multiplex PCR reads into MiXCR, producing one record per CDR3 protein. The sample has around 730 distinct CDR3 sequences, roughly 30% seen once; the top ten hold roughly 31%. Blood genomic DNA input for TRB amplification was about 240-500 ng. The data were obtained in a study of T and B cells in COVID-19 patients. Study-wide findings and caveats: At recovery TRB diversity and richness exceeded healthy donors, after highly clonal active COVID-19 repertoires. Patients with COVID-19 reportedly showed strongly skewed T cell receptor beta variable and joining gene usage.

Germline V gene lookup returns CDR1 PRHDT and CDR2 FYEKMQ (reference sequence). This CDR3 is built from 17 residues. This TCR was recovered from a human donor with active COVID-19. The genes are TRBV13 and TRBJ2-7, with 12 bases identical to TRBD2. With the DNA end fitting TRBJ2-1 better, the J assignment may be wrong. Sequenced: blood. The CDR3 here is CASSRYIKLAGGNEQFF. In DNA form, the CDR3 reads TGTGCCAGCAGCCGTTATATTAAACTAGCGGGGGGAAATGAGCAGTTCTTC.